These 9 T cell receptor beta chains came from one sample sequenced in a study of cytomegalovirus exposure and HLA in healthy donors. PCR was performed using 60 Vbeta and 13 Jbeta primers. Using immunoSEQ multiplex PCR, the repertoire was profiled, and TCRdb retains in-frame clones only, with some absent. Counted here are approximately 150,000 clones, around 85% occurring once; the ten biggest clones make up roughly 4.2%. The material sequenced was PBMCs. The receptors were sampled from a man in his forties or fifties in good health and CMV-seronegative.

The chain recombines TRBV10-3 with TRBJ2-7, with D possibly matching TRBD2 (5 bases). Germline V CDR1 and CDR2: ENHRY, SYGVKD. The length of the CDR3 is 12 residues. V shed 5 bases and J shed 7 bases, with 12 bases lying between them. As DNA, the CDR3 is TGTGCCATCAGTCTGTATACGGGGGAGCAGTACTTC. Translation: CAISLYTGEQYF.

This clone showed up just once. This chain connects TRBV7-9 to TRBJ2-1, with TRBD2 matching over 10 bases. Trimming cost V 1 base and J 9 bases; bases outside gene matches: 6. The CDR3 has 15 residues. In germline, CDR1 is SEHNR, CDR2 FQNEAQ (reference sequence). The CDR3 region has the DNA TGTGCCAGCAGCTTAGAACGCCTAGCGGGGGCTGAGCAGTTCTTC. This translates into CASSLERLAGAEQFF.

V is TRBV7-6 and J is TRBJ2-1; TRBD1 agrees at 8 bases. The germline gives CDR1 SGHVS, CDR2 FNYEAQ. The CDR3 has 15 residues. V gave up 3 bases and J gave up 3 bases; unmatched junction bases: 4. Here the CDR3 reads CASSLGQVHYNEQFF. CDR3 bases: TGTGCCAGCAGCTTGGGACAGGTCCACTACAATGAGCAGTTCTTC. Full variable domain (missing parts from reference TRBV7-6 and TRBJ2-1): GAGVSQSPRYKVTKRGQDVALRCDPISGHVSLYWYRQALGQGPEFLTYFNYEAQQDKSGLPNDRFSAERPEGSISTLTIQRTEQRDSAMYRCASSLGQVHYNEQFFGPGTRLTVL.

In this sample, this clone turned up once. In nucleotides, the CDR3 is TGTGCCAGCAGCTTAGCCAGTTCGAACACTGAAGCTTTCTTT. Its protein is CASSLASSNTEAFF. The chain carries TRBV11-2 and TRBJ1-1, with no clear D. The CDR3 length is 14 residues. Trimming removed 1 base at V and 1 base at J, with 7 bases between. Germline V CDR1 and CDR2: SGHAT, FQNNGV.

The V call is TRBV6-5, the J call TRBJ2-1, with D possibly TRBD1 on 6 matching bases. Germline values: CDR1 MNHEY, CDR2 SVGAGI. The CDR3 has 15 amino acids. V was cut by 2 bases and J by 5 bases, with 13 bases left in between. Here the CDR3 reads CASSYGVGANNEQFF. CDR3 in DNA: TGTGCCAGCAGTTACGGTGTGGGGGCAAACAATGAGCAGTTCTTC.

About this clone: The junction and the germline gene differ at one end; a read error may be behind it. The chain recombines TRBV10-2 with TRBJ1-6, with D tentatively TRBD1 (5 bases). The germline V gene encodes CDR1 WSHSY and CDR2 SAAADI. The CDR3 loop spans 15 amino acids. The CDR3 here is CASSESTGGNLPLHF. Written as DNA, the CDR3 is TGCGCCAGCAGTGAGTCGACGGGGGGTAATTTACCCCTCCACTTT.

The CDR3 DNA reads TGCGCCAGCAGTGGCACAGTAAATTCACCCCTCCACTTT. Translated, it gives CASSGTVNSPLHF. This sequence joins TRBV5-1 and TRBJ1-6, with no clear D. The germline V and J ends were trimmed by 5 bases and 7 bases, with 10 bases remaining between them. The CDR3 contains 13 residues. CDR1 is SGHRS, CDR2 YFSETQ, per germline.

The chain has TRBV19 and TRBJ2-3; 8 bases match TRBD2. The CDR3 loop spans 15 amino acids. Germline V CDR1 and CDR2: LNHDA, SQIVND (reference sequence). With V trimmed by 6 bases and J by 6 bases, 11 bases remained unmatched. The CDR3 DNA reads as TGTGCCAGTAGGGCAGCGGGGGTAGGATTGGATACGCAGTATTTT. It codes for CASRAAGVGLDTQYF.

In its sample, this clone was seen a few times. The chain couples TRBV9 to TRBJ1-3; the D is unclear. Trimming cost V 3 bases and J 0 bases, with 4 bases left between them. From germline, CDR1 is SGDLS and CDR2 YYNGEE. This CDR3 region has 13 residues. The CDR3 loop is CASSAYSGNTIYF. CDR3 bases: TGTGCCAGCAGCGCCTACTCTGGAAACACCATATATTTT.